Following are 5 T cell receptor beta chains from one sample sequenced in a study of cytomegalovirus exposure and HLA in healthy donors. The PCR employed 60 Vbeta primers together with 13 Jbeta primers. Sequencing was performed with immunoSEQ multiplex PCR; in TCRdb, only in-frame clones are kept and a portion is missing. This sample's clone table lists approximately 150,000 clones. Sample: PBMCs. The receptors were sampled from a male donor in good health and CMV-seronegative.

The chain uses TRBV5-8 and TRBJ2-7; the match to TRBD1 covers 9 bases. The CDR3 loop spans 15 amino acids. The V gene end was trimmed by 0 bases and the J gene end by 2 bases; junction bases not matched to a gene: 3. Germline values: CDR1 SGHTS, CDR2 YDEGEE. The CDR3: CASSLVGQGTYEQYF. The CDR3 coding sequence is TGTGCCAGCAGCTTGGTGGGACAGGGTACCTACGAGCAGTACTTC. Complete variable domain (other parts from reference TRBV5-8 and TRBJ2-7): EAGVTQSPTHLIKTRGQQATLRCSPISGHTSVYWYQQALGLGLQFLLWYDEGEERNRGNFPPRFSGRQFPNYSSELNVNALELEDSALYLCASSLVGQGTYEQYFGPGTRLTVT.

Written as DNA, the CDR3 is TGTGCCAGCAGCTTCCGGGAAAGGGAGACCCAGTACTTC. As protein: CASSFRERETQYF. The chain carries TRBV9 and TRBJ2-5; perhaps TRBD2 as D (5 bases). V was trimmed by 4 bases and J by 5 bases, leaving 12 bases between them. The germline CDR1 and CDR2 sequences are SGDLS and YYNGEE. The CDR3 has 13 amino acids.

The genes are TRBV30 and TRBJ2-5; the D gene is possibly TRBD1 (5 bases). The end of the DNA is better explained by TRBJ2-7, so the J call may be wrong. The CDR3 is 13 amino acids. Germline CDR1 and CDR2: GTSNPN and SVGIG (reference sequence). Here the CDR3 reads CAWYRGPTYEQYF. As DNA, the CDR3 is TGTGCCTGGTATAGGGGTCCCACCTACGAGCAGTACTTC.

The chain employs TRBV4-3 and TRBJ2-5; TRBD2 matches 12 bases. Germline assignment: CDR1 LGHNA and CDR2 YSLEER. J lost 5 bases, V lost 0 bases, and 10 bases had no gene match. The CDR3 runs 18 residues. CDR3 bases: TGCGCCAGCAGCCAAGATCGTCTAGCGGGGGGGAAGAGGGAGACCCAGTACTTC. Its protein is CASSQDRLAGGKRETQYF.

The chain combines TRBV5-1 with TRBJ1-1; perhaps TRBD1 as D (5 bases). Germline V gene sequence: CDR1 SGHRS, CDR2 YFSETQ. V was shortened by 7 bases and J by 2 bases, with 18 bases between the two germline ends. The length of the CDR3 is 15 residues. CDR3 bases: TGCGCCAGCCGTCCCCCAGGGCAGACTAACACTGAAGCTTTCTTT. As protein: CASRPPGQTNTEAFF.